This TCR beta chain derives from a study of blood T cells in healthy people across ages. Primed by a sample-barcoded 5' primer and a J-beta primer mix, a second PCR proceeded for roughly 7 to 12 cycles. Via MiXCR, TCRdb re-called the 5' RACE reads, giving one row per CDR3 protein. The sample has approximately 690,000 distinct CDR3 sequences; 40% to 45% are singletons. Study conclusions and caveats: Diversity was estimated from one million T cells, and these estimates were considered underestimates.

Concerning this clonotype itself: Antigen specificity is unknown.

The V gene end was trimmed by 3 bases and the J gene end by 7 bases; junction bases not matched to a gene: 8. The CDR3 is made up of 13 amino acids. Germline-derived CDR1 and CDR2 are SQVTM and ANQGSEA. The receptor comes from an elderly man in good health. The rearrangement joins TRBV29-1 to TRBJ2-7, with 8 bases identical to TRBD1. The sample taken for sequencing was blood. CDR3 sequence reads: CSVDSQGANEQYF. CDR3 bases: TGCAGCGTTGATTCCCAGGGGGCTAATGAGCAGTACTTC.